Below, one TCR beta chain is given with its context. This clone's antigen is unknown. The cohort consisted of some 670 healthy bone marrow donors. All cohort members were sampled while nominally healthy, although unrecorded immune exposures were likely present. The donor tested CMV seronegative and was one of the 352 seronegative cohort members. Every donor gave a peripheral blood sample, and the peripheral blood mononuclear cells from that sample were used for TCR beta sequencing. Genomic DNA extraction from the blood cell samples was performed with the Qiagen DNeasy Blood Extraction Kit. The data belong to a study of cytomegalovirus exposure and HLA in healthy donors (dated by TCRdb to 2017 to 2019). Regarding the study in general: According to an earlier analysis of 450 to 650 of the donors, about 190 million T cells yielded 95 million to 140 million unique TCR beta sequences and 250 to 350 Gb of sequence data. About 280 gigabases of sequencing data and approximately 92 million unique TCR sequences made up an early release that covered 500 to 650 HLA-typed donors. Among the roughly 430 genotyped donors, approximately 76% belonged to the genetic ancestry cluster associated with self-reported Caucasian donors. The aim of the study was to test whether cataloging public T cell receptors could identify signatures of past pathogen exposure. The study profiled the T cell repertoires of 500 to 800 subjects by immunosequencing and related them to cytomegalovirus serostatus. Besides the first cohort of about 730 subjects, a separate validation cohort made up of over a hundred different subjects was used. To predict cytomegalovirus infection status, the study brought together high-throughput TCR immunosequencing, statistical association of individual TCRs with disease status, and machine learning. A later analysis re-examined previously published TCR beta repertoires from just over 650 donors and added high-resolution HLA genotyping to investigate patterns of TCR occurrence. The later analysis used no new phenotypic data to find candidate immune exposures, relying instead on TCR beta sequences and their occurrence across donors. An earlier analysis of approximately 630 of the donors applied high-throughput TCR beta sequencing to assess whether each TCR beta V gene segment acted as functional or pseudogenic. Donor age, sex, ethnicity and CMV serostatus were compiled together with the repertoire data. A later genetic analysis took genome-wide SNP genotypes for about 55% of the roughly 670 donors and used that subset as a discovery cohort. All discovery cohort repertoires had been generated on a single sequencing platform. Both class I and class II loci were covered by HLA typing, at four-digit resolution. Typing coverage varied by locus: 629-630 donors for A, B, C, DRB1 and DQB1; approximately 560 for DQA1; about 570 for DPA1; 450 to 480 for DPB1. Roughly five DR-DQ haplotypes were handled as single units for association and clustering, since linkage in the cohort was strong. On average, about 200,000 unique TCR beta nucleotide sequences were sequenced per donor among 398 genotyped donors of the cohort, with 15% to 20% of those sequences being non-productive.

Overall results and qualifications from the work: According to a later analysis, parvovirus B19, influenza, CMV and Epstein-Barr virus appeared linked to several top co-occurrence clusters. The authors suggested that the approach could potentially be extended to other disease states and immunological phenotypes. The only immune exposure information available for the cohort was CMV serostatus. In the study, approximately 160 TCR beta chains were listed as associated with cytomegalovirus. Correlated functional status among segregating V segments might reflect linkage disequilibrium, but an unknown experimental factor could not be ruled out. Because some donors lacked HLA typing at each locus, the association tests relied only on the typed subset. The classifier was reported to diagnose cytomegalovirus status with high specificity and sensitivity in both the original and validation cohorts. A further reported finding was that TCR beta sequences accurately predicted the HLA-A and HLA-B alleles for most subjects in the first cohort. In this cohort, only TCR beta chains were sequenced, and detectable features were limited by the absence of alpha or paired-chain data. In vitro tests confirmed that three of the cytomegalovirus-associated TCR beta chains recognize cytomegalovirus antigens. Most CMV-associated TCR beta chains appeared to be HLA-restricted in a later analysis, and the HLA associations seemed to be driven largely by CMV exposure. The presence/absence analyses assumed that sequencing depth was roughly uniform across donors, and that assumption may not be true. A later genetic analysis associated a missense DCLRE1C variant with V-gene and J-gene trimming of TCR beta chains, and an independent cohort replicated the association. Assigning TCR associations to individual alleles was difficult when HLA alleles, especially DR and DQ, strongly co-occurred. Some IMGT-functional V segments, including TRBV6-2 and TRBV6-3, could not be distinguished by the 87-base-pair reads and were therefore excluded. Over 15 rarely observed V segments, including chromosome 9 orphons, were excluded from the earlier analysis of about 500 of the donors because counts were too low. The sequencing pipeline was judged likely to have produced a cluster of highly shared sequence variants as a technical artifact. A later genetic analysis reported fewer N-insertions in productive TCRs among donors in an Asian-associated ancestry cluster than the roughly 700-donor mean. In a later analysis, HLA-associated TCR beta chains showed more clonal expansion and lower generation probabilities than non-associated chains that were equally common. Across donors, most TCR sequences were observed very rarely, whereas some public TCRs were present in many individuals. A later analysis associated 15,000 to 20,000 TCR beta sequences with specific HLA alleles at a false discovery rate of 0.05. In an earlier analysis of roughly 500 of the donors, most TCR beta V segments appeared in productive rearrangements about 87% or about 30% of the time, broadly matching IMGT annotations. In a later analysis, the rate of TCR association differed among HLA loci, with DRB1 alleles having the most associated TCRs and HLA-C alleles having the fewest.

Library construction relied on the immunoSEQ multiplex PCR assay. For the multiplex PCR, a mixture combining 60 forward primers for TCR Vbeta segments and 13 reverse primers for TCR Jbeta segments was used. The CDR3 region of rearranged TCR beta genes was amplified from genomic DNA by a multiplex PCR assay. On the Illumina HiSeq System, the amplified TCR beta libraries were sequenced as 87-base-pair reads. Under the source paper's analysis protocol: Across the 670 or so repertoires, a later analysis counted tens of millions of unique TCR beta chains, around 11 million of which were shared by at least two donors. A nearest-neighbor algorithm error-corrected the raw reads and collapsed the reads into unique sequences, merging closely related sequences to remove PCR and sequencing errors. Alignment of CDR3 sequences to IMGT reference sequences was used to assign V, D and J gene segments. For a sequence to be retained, a match of at least six nucleotides to both a V gene segment and a J gene segment was required. Rearrangements were called productive when the CDR3 lacked stop codons and stayed in frame with V and J; all others were non-productive. Following IMGT convention, CDR3 was defined as the stretch from the second conserved V-encoded cysteine to the conserved J-encoded phenylalanine. The earlier analysis of 587 of the donors excluded any sequence lacking an unambiguous match to a single V gene segment. An earlier analysis of over 450 of the donors classified V segments as functional when productive rearrangements were above 56.7% and as segregating when the standard deviation between donors was above 5%. A statistical classification framework was built for diagnosing cytomegalovirus status from the catalog of TCR beta chain sequences. V and J gene assignment, in a later analysis, came from comparing TCR nucleotide sequences with IMGT/GENE-DB human TR gene sequences. In a later analysis, CDR3 sequences and most-parsimonious VDJ recombination scenarios were assigned using the TCRdist pipeline. In a later analysis, each TCR beta chain was defined by its CDR3 amino acid sequence together with its V-gene family, and reads without a unique V-gene family were excluded. A later analysis removed 500 to 650 highly shared, low-generation-probability nucleotide sequences to deal with suspected cross-contamination and a sequencing artifact. For each public chain, a later analysis derived a clonal expansion index from normalized ranks of inferred template counts within each repertoire. In a later analysis, generation probabilities were computed with a VDJ recombination model fitted to out-of-frame rearrangements, and the resulting probabilities were checked against IGoR. In a later analysis, TCR-TCR, TCR-HLA and TCR-CMV co-occurrence was scored with hypergeometric tests, and a repertoire-size bias correction was applied to TCR pairs. False discovery rates were estimated in a later analysis by permuting HLA or CMV assignments 20 times. In a later analysis, co-occurring TCRs were grouped using DBSCAN, and TCRdist sequence similarity was added for clustering within HLA-allele-positive subsets. Repertoires with fewer than 30,000 or more than 120,000 public chains were left out of co-occurrence clustering, as were several repertoires with anomalous nucleotide sharing. Here the immuneACCESS table is served through TCRdb, limited to in-frame sequences with V and J called. Missing clones are a known gap in these copies; in checked studies unresolved V genes cover under half, and the rest lacks a known reason. V and J calls and clone size follow that table, whereas D and trimming were derived from the DNA. The sample's own table lists over 45,000 clones. 2.1% of the sample goes to the ten largest clones.

The V and J ends are trimmed by 3 bases and 3 bases, leaving 14 bases between them. From the cysteine up to the phenylalanine, the CDR3 has a length of 15 residues. Here the CDR3 DNA is all that survives: 45 bases in frame from base 1. The germline V gene encodes CDR1 MNHEY and CDR2 SMNVEV (reference sequence). Material for sequencing was PBMCs. This TCR derives from a woman younger than 30 in good health and CMV-seronegative. This receptor chain uses TRBV27 and TRBJ1-2; the D gene cannot be named for sure. The DNA is as follows: TGTGCCAGCAGTTTCGTGGCGGCATCCGACTATGGCTACACCTTC. This encodes CASSFVAASDYGYTF.